The next 13 T cell receptor beta chains were all read from a single sample in a study of blood T cells in healthy people across ages. Then a second PCR, running roughly 7 to 11 cycles, was carried out with a sample-barcoded 5' primer and a J-beta primer mix. From the 5' RACE reads, TCRdb called clonotypes with MiXCR, one entry per CDR3 protein. The table records 1.5 million to 2 million distinct CDR3 sequences, 49% of them present only once. Material: blood. All receptors derive from a woman in her thirties or forties in good health.

The J gene is TRBJ2-3, the V gene TRBV24-1; 7 bases align to TRBD1. J was trimmed by 0 bases and V by 7 bases; bases with no gene match: 3. This CDR3 comprises 14 residues. Germline V lookup: CDR1 KGHDR, CDR2 SFDVKD. The CDR3 loop reads CATRLTGSTDTQYF. CDR3 nucleotides: TGTGCCACCAGGTTGACAGGGAGCACAGATACGCAGTATTTT.

This chain joins TRBV18 and TRBJ1-4; 9 bases agree with TRBD1. Germline loops: CDR1 KGHSH, CDR2 LQKENI. This CDR3 has 17 amino acids. Germline trimming cut 0 bases from V and 4 bases from J; bases unmatched to any gene: 6. In DNA, the CDR3 is TGTGCCAGCTCACCACCGGACCCGGGACAGGGTAATGAAAAACTGTTTTTT. This gives the protein CASSPPDPGQGNEKLFF. Based on the CDR3 plus reference TRBV18 and TRBJ1-4, the full variable domain is NAGVMQNPRHLVRRRGQEARLRCSPMKGHSHVYWYRQLPEEGLKFMVYLQKENIIDESGMPKERFSAEFPKEGPSILRIQQVVRGDSAAYFCASSPPDPGQGNEKLFFGSGTQLSVL.

The CDR3, as DNA: TGTGCCACCAGCAATGACGGGGCTAGTCAGCCCCAGCATTTT. Protein: CATSNDGASQPQHF. J is TRBJ1-5 and V is TRBV15; a possible D gene is TRBD1 (5 bases). There are 14 residues in the CDR3. CDR1 is LNHNV, CDR2 YYDKDF, per germline (reference sequence). V was shortened by 4 bases and J by 6 bases, with 13 bases between the two germline ends.

The genes are TRBV7-6 and TRBJ2-1; TRBD2 matches 8 bases. The ends lost 1 base at V and 4 bases at J; junction bases unmatched: 6. Per germline, CDR1 SGHVS and CDR2 FNYEAQ. The CDR3 is 16 amino acids. This CDR3 reads CASSLGLAGKYNEQFF. CDR3 bases: TGTGCCAGCAGCTTAGGATTAGCGGGGAAATACAATGAGCAGTTCTTC.

The rearrangement uses TRBV28 and TRBJ1-1, with D perhaps TRBD1 (5 bases). Deletions cut 5 bases from V and 1 base from J, with 14 bases between. In germline, CDR1 is MDHEN, CDR2 SYDVKM. This CDR3 has 15 amino acids. The DNA of the CDR3 is TGTGCCAGCAGTACCGAGACAGTCTCGAACACTGAAGCTTTCTTT. Protein: CASSTETVSNTEAFF.

In its sample, this clonotype was seen many times. V is TRBV29-1 and J is TRBJ2-5; tentatively, D is TRBD2 (5 bases). This CDR3 spans 11 amino acids. Germline CDR1 reads SQVTM; CDR2 reads ANQGSEA. Trimming pared 5 bases from V and 4 bases from J, leaving 8 bases between. The DNA of the CDR3 is TGCAGCGTTCAAAGCGGAGAGACCCAGTACTTC. It is translated as CSVQSGETQYF.

This clonotype was seen more than once but under ten times. This rearrangement joins TRBV13 to TRBJ2-5; D uncertain. V was clipped by 5 bases and J by 1 base, with 8 bases between them. Germline CDR1 PRHDT, CDR2 FYEKMQ (reference sequence). The CDR3 contains 13 residues. This CDR3 reads CASSPVIQETQYF. Here the CDR3 DNA reads TGTGCCAGCAGCCCAGTGATCCAAGAGACCCAGTACTTC.

The J gene is TRBJ2-7, the V gene TRBV10-1; D perhaps matches TRBD1 (6 bases). This CDR3 region has 13 residues. Germline lookup yields CDR1 WNHNN and CDR2 SYGVQD (reference sequence). Trimming took 8 bases from V and 2 from J, leaving 13 bases between them. DNA for the CDR3: TGCGCCAGCGGGACACCCGGGGCCTACGAGCAGTACTTC. It encodes CASGTPGAYEQYF.

This chain uses TRBV15 with TRBJ1-1, with D possibly TRBD1 on 6 matching bases. The CDR3 spans 16 residues. V was trimmed by 0 bases and J by 0 bases, leaving 11 bases between them. Germline V gene lookup returns CDR1 LNHNV and CDR2 YYDKDF (reference sequence). DNA of the CDR3: TGTGCCACCAGCAGAGATAAGGGGGAGTTGAACACTGAAGCTTTCTTT. This gives the protein CATSRDKGELNTEAFF.

J is TRBJ2-3 and V is TRBV29-1; 8 bases align to TRBD2. CDR1 is SQVTM, CDR2 ANQGSEA, per germline. The CDR3 is 12 amino acids. V lost 8 bases and J lost 3; bases outside the gene matches: 4. The CDR3 protein is CSIREGTDTQYF. DNA for the CDR3: TGCAGCATTCGGGAGGGGACAGATACGCAGTATTTT.

This clonotype was seen a handful of times. V and J are TRBV28 and TRBJ2-7, with D possibly called TRBD1 or TRBD2 (5 bases each). CDR3 size: 12 residues. Between the trimmed V and J ends, which lost 3 bases and 5 bases, there was a span of 8 bases. The V gene's germline CDR1 is MDHEN and CDR2 SYDVKM. In DNA form, the CDR3 reads TGTGCCAGCAGTTTTTGGGGGAACGAGCAGTACTTC. As protein: CASSFWGNEQYF.

This clonotype has only a few counts. The chain combines TRBV20-1 with TRBJ2-1, with unresolved D. The CDR3 contains 12 residues. V shed 6 bases and J shed 7 bases, with 13 bases lying between them. The germline V gene encodes CDR1 DFQATT and CDR2 SNEGSKA (reference sequence). CDR3: CSAPVAPNEQFF. The DNA of the CDR3 is TGCAGTGCCCCGGTGGCTCCTAATGAGCAGTTCTTC.

This clonotype was seen a single time. The genes are TRBV6-1 and TRBJ1-2, with D uncertain. Deletions cut 1 base from V and 7 bases from J, with 13 bases between. CDR3 length equals 14 residues. The germline V gene has CDR1 MNHNS and CDR2 SASEGT. CDR3 residues: CASSEDGSSGGYTF. In DNA form, the CDR3 reads TGTGCCAGCAGTGAAGACGGGTCCTCGGGTGGCTACACCTTC.